Described below is a single T cell receptor (beta chain) sequence and its context. The CDR3 runs to 14 residues. V was pared by 5 bases and J by 3 bases, with 14 bases between. The germline CDR1 and CDR2 sequences are SQVTM and ANQGSEA. Assay used: immunoSEQ multiplex PCR; TCRdb lists only in-frame clones, some missing. The sample contains over 50,000 clones, about 92% of which appear only once. The source of the sample is a study of T cell changes during pregnancy in multiple sclerosis. The V and J genes are TRBV29-1 and TRBJ2-1; D is undetermined. This TCR came from a female donor with multiple sclerosis, enrolled in a pregnancy study. Sequenced here: peripheral blood, sampled in the first trimester of pregnancy. Written as DNA, the CDR3 is TGCAGCGTTACTCTCCGGGTTCTCTACAATGAGCAGTTCTTC. This codes for CSVTLRVLYNEQFF.